These 13 T cell receptor beta chains share one sample of origin, sequenced in a study of regulatory T cells in long-lasting Graves disease. Time point denoted: newly diagnosed GD, antithyroid drugs for less than 3 months. RNA extracted from PBMCs served as the sequencing template. Construction of the TCR beta libraries employed iRepertoire HTBI primers in conjunction with Arm-PCR of CDR3 regions. TCRdb re-called the multiplex PCR reads through MiXCR, storing one row per CDR3 protein. The sample holds hundreds of thousands of distinct CDR3 sequences; less than 20% are singletons and the top ten take approximately 20%. These data were also filed under a second study, of T cells in Graves' hyperthyroidism and ophthalmopathy.

The sequencing used peripheral blood mononuclear cells (PBMCs), collected at new diagnosis, from a patient treated with antithyroid drugs. The receptors were sampled from a woman in her thirties with Graves disease.

The chain employs TRBV20-1 and TRBJ1-5; D may be TRBD1 (6 bases). The CDR3 is 17 amino acids. The germline V gene encodes CDR1 DFQATT and CDR2 SNEGSKA (reference sequence). V lost 0 bases and J lost 5, with 20 bases in between. In DNA, the CDR3 is TGCAGTGCTAGAGATTTAAGGGGGGGGCTTGTTGATCAGCCCCAGCATTTT. This translates into CSARDLRGGLVDQPQHF.

Concerning this clonotype itself: A single base separates this from a much larger clone, so it may be a read error. The rearrangement links TRBV29-1 to TRBJ1-1, with 9 bases aligning to TRBD1. The CDR3 length is 13 residues. Germline V CDR1 and CDR2: SQVTM, ANQGSEA. V lost 7 bases and J lost 5; bases outside the gene matches: 8. CDR3 DNA sequence: TGCAGCGCTGGGACAGGGTTTGGAACTGAAGCTTTCTTT. It encodes CSAGTGFGTEAFF.

There are many counts of this clonotype. This chain uses TRBV6-1 with TRBJ2-2; 7 bases are shared with TRBD1. The CDR3 loop spans 15 amino acids. Losses at the gene ends were 6 bases for V and 2 bases for J; bases not matched to a gene: 6. Germline CDR1 and CDR2: MNHNS and SASEGT. CDR3 nucleotide sequence: TGTGCCAGCAGCTCGGACAGGATTAACACCGGGGAGCTGTTTTTT. This codes for CASSSDRINTGELFF.

Many counts were recorded for this clonotype. The chain carries TRBV3-1 and TRBJ2-3; tentatively, D is TRBD2 (6 bases). Per the germline V gene, CDR1 is LGHDT and CDR2 is YNNKEL (reference sequence). The CDR3 is 14 amino acids. V was clipped by 5 bases and J by 6 bases, with 15 bases between them. The CDR3 DNA reads as TGTGCCAGCAGCTTGTCCGGGAGAGTTGATACGCAGTATTTT. It translates to CASSLSGRVDTQYF.

A few counts support this clonotype. CDR3 sequence reads: CASSSGAISKLFF. The CDR3 DNA reads as TGTGCCAGCAGCTCCGGGGCCATATCAAAACTGTTTTTT. V is TRBV7-2 and J is TRBJ1-4; D is possibly TRBD1 (5 bases). The CDR3 is 13 residues long. The V gene's germline CDR1 is SGHTA and CDR2 FQGNSA. V dropped 4 bases and J dropped 10 bases, with 13 bases sitting between them.

In its sample, this clonotype was seen a few times. This chain links TRBV20-1 with TRBJ1-1, with D possibly matching TRBD1 (6 bases). The CDR3 loop spans 15 amino acids. Germline V gene data show CDR1 as DFQATT and CDR2 as SNEGSKA (reference sequence). V lost 5 bases and J 2 bases, leaving 18 bases between the germline ends. CDR3: CSAYLLGQLNTEAFF. The DNA of the CDR3 is TGCAGTGCTTATCTCCTCGGACAGCTTAACACTGAAGCTTTCTTT.

The sample holds many counts of this clonotype. The rearrangement links TRBV14 to TRBJ1-4, with D maybe TRBD1 (6 bases). The germline V gene encodes CDR1 SGHDN and CDR2 FVKESK. The germline V and J ends were trimmed by 8 bases and 8 bases, with 15 bases remaining between them. This CDR3 has 13 residues. The CDR3 spells CASSRQVAEKLFF. CDR3 sequence (DNA): TGTGCCAGCTCAAGACAGGTAGCCGAAAAACTGTTTTTT.

This clonotype was seen ten or more times. The V gene is TRBV2, the J gene TRBJ1-2, with D hard to call. V dropped 6 bases and J dropped 1 base, with 12 bases sitting between them. Germline V gene sequence: CDR1 SNHLY, CDR2 FYNNEI. The length of the CDR3 is 14 residues. In nucleotides, the CDR3 is TGTGCCAGCAGCCAGGAATTGGGTAACTATGGCTACACCTTC. Translation gives CASSQELGNYGYTF.

The rearrangement uses TRBV6-1 and TRBJ1-5; 7 positions agree with TRBD1. CDR1 MNHNS and CDR2 SASEGT come from the germline V gene. V shed 5 bases and J 9 bases; nucleotides not matched to a gene: 16. The CDR3 is made up of 16 amino acids. CDR3 sequence reads: CASSNTGAAQGSPQHF. CDR3 DNA sequence: TGTGCCAGCAGTAACACAGGGGCCGCCCAAGGGTCGCCCCAGCATTTT.

The gene calls are TRBV7-2 and TRBJ1-1; possible D gene TRBD1, 6 bases. The germline V gene has CDR1 SGHTA and CDR2 FQGNSA. V lost 10 bases and J lost 4, with 16 bases in between. The CDR3 contains 13 residues. The CDR3 reads CATMTGGITEAFF. The CDR3 bases are TGTGCCACTATGACAGGCGGAATCACTGAAGCTTTCTTT.

A few counts support this clonotype. The genes are TRBV4-1 and TRBJ1-6; D not certain. Germline loops: CDR1 MGHRA, CDR2 YSYEKL. The CDR3 has 14 residues. V lost 6 bases and J lost 4, with 10 bases in between. CDR3 coding DNA: TGCGCCAGCAGGGAACCGGGTTATAATTCACCCCTCCACTTT. This gives the protein CASREPGYNSPLHF.

This clonotype was counted ten times or more. The chain has TRBV28 and TRBJ1-2; D is unclear. With 5 bases removed from V and 4 bases from J, the gap between germline ends came to 20 bases. CDR1 is MDHEN, CDR2 SYDVKM, per germline. CDR3 length: 16 residues. The CDR3 sequence: CASSLGSGLLGYGYTF. The CDR3, as DNA: TGTGCCAGCAGTCTCGGGAGTGGTCTCCTCGGCTATGGCTACACCTTC.

V gene TRBV20-1 combines with J gene TRBJ2-3, with D maybe TRBD2 (6 bases). The CDR3 has 15 amino acids. The germline V and J ends were trimmed by 3 bases and 6 bases, with 19 bases remaining between them. CDR1 and CDR2 from the germline V gene are DFQATT and SNEGSKA (reference sequence). The CDR3 DNA reads TGCAGTGCTAGGCCTGTCAGCGGGCCCACCGATACGCAGTATTTT. This encodes CSARPVSGPTDTQYF.